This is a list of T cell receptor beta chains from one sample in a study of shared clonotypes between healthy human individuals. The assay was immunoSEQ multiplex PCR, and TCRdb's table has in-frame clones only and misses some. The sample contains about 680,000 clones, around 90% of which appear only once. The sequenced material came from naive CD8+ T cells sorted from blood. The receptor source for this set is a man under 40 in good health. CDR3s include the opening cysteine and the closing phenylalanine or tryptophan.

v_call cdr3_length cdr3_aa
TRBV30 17 CAWSVSAGGPLAGELFF
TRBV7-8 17 CASSLEGSGLGRYEQYF
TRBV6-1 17 CASSDPTQMGTNTEAFF
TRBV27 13 CASSLTGMNEQYF
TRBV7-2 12 CASSFLGETQYF
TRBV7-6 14 CASSFGQGSYEQYF
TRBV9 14 CASSVDRFSYEQYF
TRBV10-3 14 CAISDEGGGYEQYF
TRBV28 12 CASSSTGDEQYF
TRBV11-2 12 CASSLGSYEQYF
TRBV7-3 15 CASSEAGTSGFTLFF
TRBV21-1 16 CASSKEGSRYQETQYF
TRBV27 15 CASRPGAGHHNEQFF
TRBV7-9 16 CASSPEGHKLNTEAFF
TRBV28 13 CASRFLMNTEAFF
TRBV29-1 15 CSVCSGTGAYDTQYF
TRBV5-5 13 CASSLVTLGENTF
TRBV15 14 CATSRGRTGPGYTF
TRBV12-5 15 CASGSDRAGVRQAFF
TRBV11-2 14 CASSSHGSALEQFF
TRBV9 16 CASSGAGTGNTGELFF
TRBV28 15 CASSLDRGQNNEQFF
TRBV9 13 CASSVGIADEQYF
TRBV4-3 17 CASSQDLGAGEYNEQFF
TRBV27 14 CASAGRPGPGEQYF
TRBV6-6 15 CASSFTPGVEGEQFF
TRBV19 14 CASSSGQGVSEAFF
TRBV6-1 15 CASSELGEVKNIQYF
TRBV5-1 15 CASSLVRGNYNEQFF
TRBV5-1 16 CASSLLGGSISDTQYF
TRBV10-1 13 CASSGKGALEQFF
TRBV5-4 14 CASSLTSDGDTQYF
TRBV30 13 CACRTGLSYEQYF
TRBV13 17 CASSSSSPAVTYNEQFF
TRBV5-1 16 CASSADQDRFSYEQYF
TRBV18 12 CASSPAAAEQFF
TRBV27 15 CATRSGETPYNEQFF
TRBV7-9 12 CASSFGTYEQYF
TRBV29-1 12 CSVEGGQNEAFF
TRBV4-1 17 CASSQVRTGEGTDTQYF
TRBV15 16 CAAEDGPRGSGNTIYF
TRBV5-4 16 CASSLYASGKPYEQYF